This TCR beta chain appears in the sequencing data of a study of blood T cells in healthy people across ages. Study-wide results and limits: Age brought a roughly linear fall in TCR beta diversity measured per million T cells.

This clonotype was seen a few times. The target antigen is unknown. The sample, about 10 milliliters of peripheral blood, was drawn from each donor. Combining a sample-barcoded 5' primer with a J-beta primer mix, a second PCR ran for 7 to 11 cycles. TCRdb analysed the 5' RACE reads with MiXCR anew, one entry per CDR3 protein. The data contain 500,000 to 600,000 distinct CDR3 sequences, about 25% of them seen just once; the ten biggest clones take up roughly 18%. Sequenced input: blood. This TCR was recovered from a woman aged 70-85 years in good health.

CDR3 residues: CASSSQGINAETQYF. CDR3 nucleotides: TGCGCCAGCAGCTCCCAGGGGATCAACGCGGAGACCCAGTACTTC. V and J are TRBV5-1 and TRBJ2-5, with D perhaps matching TRBD1 (6 bases). Germline lookup yields CDR1 SGHRS and CDR2 YFSETQ. The CDR3 is made up of 15 amino acids. The V end was cut by 3 bases, the J end by 5 bases, with 17 bases between.